This entry lists 6 T cell receptor beta chains sequenced from one sample in a study of T cell clonotyping in hematopoietic cell transplantation. TCRdb keeps only in-frame clones here, not all; method: immunoSEQ multiplex PCR. The sample includes about 36,000 clones, approximately 88% of them seen just once. Material: peripheral blood mononuclear cells. All receptors come from a woman aged 40 to 49 in good health. Some clones in this sample may be carry-over from other donors' samples.

The rearrangement joins TRBV5-1 to TRBJ1-5, with 7 nucleotides matching TRBD1. V lost 4 bases and J lost 5; bases outside the gene matches: 6. CDR3 size: 14 residues. The germline gives CDR1 SGHRS, CDR2 YFSETQ. CDR3 amino acids: CASSPQQGYQPQHF. CDR3 in DNA: TGCGCCAGCAGCCCTCAACAGGGGTATCAGCCCCAGCATTTT.

This chain uses TRBV5-1 with TRBJ2-5, with D unresolved. With 2 bases removed from V and 1 base from J, the gap between germline ends came to 6 bases. Germline assignment: CDR1 SGHRS and CDR2 YFSETQ. The CDR3 covers 13 residues. The CDR3 coding sequence is TGCGCCAGCAGCTTCATATCCCAAGAGACCCAGTACTTC. This codes for CASSFISQETQYF.

For the CDR3, the DNA is TGTGCCTCTGCCGGTATAGAGACCCAGTACTTC. This encodes CASAGIETQYF. This chain uses TRBV30 with TRBJ2-5; no reliable D call. The CDR3 is 11 residues long. V was shortened by 7 bases and J by 4 bases, with 10 bases between the two germline ends. The germline CDR1 and CDR2 sequences are GTSNPN and SVGIG (reference sequence).

The chain recombines TRBV28 with TRBJ1-4; D uncertain. Germline CDR1 is MDHEN and CDR2 is SYDVKM. The CDR3 is 12 amino acids. V was shortened by 10 bases and J by 0 bases, with 6 bases between the two germline ends. DNA of the CDR3: TGTGCCACCTGGGCAACTAATGAAAAACTGTTTTTT. This codes for CATWATNEKLFF.

The CDR3 sequence: CAWSVGGAGGHEQFF. DNA of the CDR3: TGTGCCTGGAGTGTAGGGGGGGCGGGAGGCCATGAGCAGTTCTTC. The chain employs TRBV30 and TRBJ2-1, with TRBD2 matching 8 bases. This CDR3 has 15 amino acids. The germline gives CDR1 GTSNPN, CDR2 SVGIG (reference sequence). V gave up 0 bases and J gave up 8 bases; unmatched junction bases: 9.

The chain is built from TRBV5-4 and TRBJ1-4, with a tentative D call TRBD1 (5 bases). CDR3 length equals 17 residues. The V gene lost 0 bases and the J gene lost 0 bases, with 12 bases spanning the gap. Germline V gene sequence: CDR1 SGHNT, CDR2 YYREEE (reference sequence). CDR3 region: CASSLGLRDATNEKLFF. The CDR3, as DNA: TGTGCCAGCAGCTTGGGTCTCAGGGATGCAACTAATGAAAAACTGTTTTTT.